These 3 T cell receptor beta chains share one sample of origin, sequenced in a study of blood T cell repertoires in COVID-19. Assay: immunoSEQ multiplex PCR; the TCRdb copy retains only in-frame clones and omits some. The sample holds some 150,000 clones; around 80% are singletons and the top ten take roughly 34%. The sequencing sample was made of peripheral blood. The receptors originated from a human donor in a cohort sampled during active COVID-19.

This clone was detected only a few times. The CDR3 here is CASSITYGDEAFF. CDR3 DNA sequence: TGTGCCAGTAGTATTACTTACGGAGATGAAGCTTTCTTT. The chain joins TRBV19 to TRBJ1-1; the D is unclear. The length of the CDR3 is 13 residues. Germline loops: CDR1 LNHDA, CDR2 SQIVND (reference sequence). The V end lost 3 bases, the J end lost 7 bases, and 12 bases lay between the germline ends.

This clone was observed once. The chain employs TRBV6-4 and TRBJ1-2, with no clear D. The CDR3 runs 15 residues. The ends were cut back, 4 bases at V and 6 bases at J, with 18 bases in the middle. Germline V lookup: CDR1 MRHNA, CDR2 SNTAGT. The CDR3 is CASSAVGSGGHGYTF. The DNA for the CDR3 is TGTGCCAGCAGTGCGGTAGGATCAGGAGGTCATGGCTACACCTTC.

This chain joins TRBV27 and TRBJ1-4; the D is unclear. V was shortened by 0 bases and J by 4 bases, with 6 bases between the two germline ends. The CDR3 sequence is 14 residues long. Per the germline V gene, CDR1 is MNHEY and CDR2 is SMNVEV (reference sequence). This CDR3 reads CASSLSYNNEKLFF. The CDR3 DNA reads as TGTGCCAGCAGTTTATCCTATAATAATGAAAAACTGTTTTTT.